These 24 T cell receptor beta chains came from one sample sequenced in a study of neurological immune-mediated disorders. TCRdb recomputed calls from the 5' RACE reads with MiXCR, one row per CDR3 protein. Among about 70,000 distinct CDR3 sequences listed, about 5% were seen once. Material: PBMCs. The origin of the receptors is a woman in her seventies with multiple sclerosis.

This clonotype showed up many times. The CDR3 sequence is CASSPIGQGNSPLHF. The CDR3 nucleotides read TGCGCCAGCAGCCCTATAGGACAGGGGAATTCACCCCTCCACTTT. V usage is TRBV4-1 and J usage is TRBJ1-6, with 9 nucleotides matching TRBD1. Trimming removed 4 bases from V and 7 bases from J; junction bases left unmatched: 5. This CDR3 contains 15 residues. Germline V CDR1 and CDR2: MGHRA, YSYEKL.

This clonotype was counted at least ten times. The V gene is TRBV9, the J gene TRBJ2-2; D possibly matches TRBD1 or TRBD2 (7 bases each). Trimming took off 0 bases at V and 1 base at J, with 16 bases between the two ends. This CDR3 is 18 amino acids long. Per the germline V gene, CDR1 is SGDLS and CDR2 is YYNGEE. As DNA, the CDR3 is TGTGCCAGCAGCGTAGGTCGGGGAGGGGGCCGGAACACCGGGGAGCTGTTTTTT. Protein: CASSVGRGGGRNTGELFF. The whole variable domain, remainder taken from reference TRBV9 and TRBJ2-2, is DSGVTQTPKHLITATGQRVTLRCSPRSGDLSVYWYQQSLDQGLQFLIQYYNGEERAKGNILERFSAQQFPDLHSELNLSSLELGDSALYFCASSVGRGGGRNTGELFFGEGSRLTVL.

In this sample, this clonotype turned up many times. Here the CDR3 DNA reads TGTGCCAGCAGCACCCACAGGGGGCCGTTGGGCTATGGCTACACCTTC. The encoded protein is CASSTHRGPLGYGYTF. The chain is built from TRBV7-9 and TRBJ1-2, with 9 positions matching TRBD1. After removal of 5 bases from V and 4 bases from J, the junction contained 11 bases not matched to a gene. Germline CDR1 reads SEHNR; CDR2 reads FQNEAQ (reference sequence). This CDR3 has 16 residues.

In this sample, this clonotype turned up many times. The chain links TRBV7-2 to TRBJ2-7; 8 bases are a match to TRBD1. The V and J ends lost 5 bases and 2 bases, in that order; junction bases with no gene match: 2. The CDR3 contains 13 residues. The V gene's germline CDR1 is SGHTA and CDR2 FQGNSA. The CDR3 nucleotides read TGTGCCAGCAGCCGGGGACAGGCCTACGAGCAGTACTTC. Translation: CASSRGQAYEQYF.

This clonotype was seen at least ten times. The chain is built from TRBV4-1 and TRBJ2-2; D is possibly TRBD1 or TRBD2 (5 bases each). V lost 0 bases to trimming and J lost 9 bases, with 8 bases between them. The CDR3 runs 13 residues. Germline CDR1 reads MGHRA; CDR2 reads YSYEKL. This chain's CDR3 is CASSQEGTRELFF. CDR3 bases: TGCGCCAGCAGCCAAGAGGGGACCCGGGAGCTGTTTTTT.

This clonotype was picked up many times. J is TRBJ2-5 and V is TRBV10-1; D is perhaps TRBD1 (5 bases). V was trimmed by 4 bases and J by 1 base, leaving 7 bases between them. The length of the CDR3 is 13 residues. Germline-derived CDR1 and CDR2 are WNHNN and SYGVQD (reference sequence). CDR3: CASSGQFQETQYF. CDR3 DNA sequence: TGCGCCAGCAGTGGACAGTTCCAAGAGACCCAGTACTTC.

The table lists this clonotype with many counts. CDR3 residues: CSASPPLQGGTEAFF. CDR3 bases: TGCAGTGCTAGCCCCCCGTTACAGGGTGGCACTGAAGCTTTCTTT. The chain links TRBV20-1 to TRBJ1-1; the D gene is possibly TRBD1 (6 bases). Trimming removed 3 bases at V and 4 bases at J, with 18 bases between. This CDR3 is 15 amino acids long. From germline, CDR1 is DFQATT and CDR2 SNEGSKA (reference sequence).

In this sample, this clonotype turned up many times. The gene calls are TRBV7-2 and TRBJ1-3; D is unresolved. The CDR3 totals 15 residues. Germline-derived CDR1 and CDR2 are SGHTA and FQGNSA. V lost 4 bases to trimming and J lost 0 bases, with 10 bases between them. CDR3 sequence: CASSSGPSSGNTIYF. CDR3 DNA: TGTGCCAGCAGCTCCGGGCCTAGCTCTGGAAACACCATATATTTT.

At least ten counts were recorded for this clonotype. The chain uses TRBV6-5 and TRBJ2-2, with 10 bases matching TRBD2. The CDR3 runs 16 residues. CDR1 is MNHEY and CDR2 is SVGAGI in the germline V gene. Trimming cost V 6 bases and J 0 bases; bases outside gene matches: 4. The CDR3 sequence is CASRDSGRTNTGELFF. CDR3 coding DNA: TGTGCCAGCAGGGATAGCGGGAGGACGAACACCGGGGAGCTGTTTTTT.

This clonotype was found many times. V is TRBV20-1 and J is TRBJ1-1; D unclear. V was shortened by 5 bases and J by 0 bases, with 16 bases between the two germline ends. Germline V CDR1 and CDR2: DFQATT, SNEGSKA (reference sequence). This CDR3 is built from 15 residues. The CDR3, as DNA: TGCAGTGCTCACACGGGGTTGATTGTGAACACTGAAGCTTTCTTT. Protein sequence: CSAHTGLIVNTEAFF.

This clonotype was recorded at least ten times. The chain carries TRBV5-1 and TRBJ1-4; tentative D call: TRBD1 (5 bases). Germline V gives CDR1 SGHRS, CDR2 YFSETQ. The length of the CDR3 is 13 residues. V lost 3 bases and J lost 8, with 11 bases in between. The CDR3 region is CASSYAGTEKLFF. CDR3 DNA sequence: TGCGCCAGCAGCTACGCAGGGACCGAAAAACTGTTTTTT.

The table lists this clonotype with many counts. The V gene is TRBV20-1, the J gene TRBJ2-3; D is unclear. The ends were cut back, 3 bases at V and 0 bases at J, with 10 bases in the middle. Per the germline V gene, CDR1 is DFQATT and CDR2 is SNEGSKA (reference sequence). This CDR3 has 14 residues. The CDR3 nucleotides read TGCAGTGCTAGTGGTGGACCAAGCACAGATACGCAGTATTTT. This gives the protein CSASGGPSTDTQYF.

This clonotype was seen many times. The V and J genes are TRBV7-2 and TRBJ2-6; no clear D. CDR1 is SGHTA and CDR2 is FQGNSA in the germline V gene. CDR3 length: 15 residues. The V and J ends lost 2 bases and 0 bases respectively, with 5 bases between them. The CDR3: CASSLRDSGANVLTF. CDR3 sequence (DNA): TGTGCCAGCAGCTTAAGAGACTCTGGGGCCAACGTCCTGACTTTC.

This clonotype was counted many times. This chain joins TRBV5-1 and TRBJ2-7, with D unclear. Germline loops: CDR1 SGHRS, CDR2 YFSETQ. Trimming removed 4 bases at V and 4 bases at J, with 12 bases between. CDR3 length: 13 amino acids. This CDR3 reads CASSLYGLYEQYF. For the CDR3, the DNA is TGCGCCAGCAGCCTCTATGGGTTGTACGAGCAGTACTTC.

This clonotype was found many times. The chain links TRBV7-6 to TRBJ2-7; TRBD2 matches 10 bases. The germline V gene has CDR1 SGHVS and CDR2 FNYEAQ. V shed 5 bases, J shed 3 bases, and the junction held 13 bases outside the gene matches. The length of the CDR3 is 17 residues. This chain's CDR3 is CASSLIGGASGSYEQYF. The CDR3 bases are TGTGCCAGCAGCCTCATAGGGGGGGCTAGCGGGAGCTACGAGCAGTACTTC. Variable domain in full (rest from reference TRBV7-6 and TRBJ2-7): GAGVSQSPRYKVTKRGQDVALRCDPISGHVSLYWYRQALGQGPEFLTYFNYEAQQDKSGLPNDRFSAERPEGSISTLTIQRTEQRDSAMYRCASSLIGGASGSYEQYFGPGTRLTVT.

This clonotype was recorded many times. The chain has TRBV7-9 and TRBJ2-1; TRBD2 aligns across 9 bases. The CDR3 sequence is 16 residues long. With 1 base clipped from V and 4 bases from J, the junction kept 5 bases outside the gene matches. Germline lookup yields CDR1 SEHNR and CDR2 FQNEAQ (reference sequence). CDR3 sequence: CASSLGAGGVYNEQFF. The CDR3 region has the DNA TGTGCCAGCAGCTTAGGGGCGGGAGGGGTATACAATGAGCAGTTCTTC.

This clonotype was detected ten times or more. This chain links TRBV20-1 with TRBJ2-3; maybe TRBD2 (5 bases). The CDR3 covers 14 residues. Trimming took off 5 bases at V and 0 bases at J, with 12 bases between the two ends. CDR1 and CDR2 (germline): DFQATT, SNEGSKA (reference sequence). Here the CDR3 DNA reads TGCAGTGCTGTAAGCGGATCTAGCACAGATACGCAGTATTTT. Its protein product is CSAVSGSSTDTQYF.

This clonotype has a count of ten or more. The chain's CDR3 is CASSSGQEYEQYF. CDR3 DNA: TGTGCCAGCAGTTCGGGACAGGAATACGAGCAGTACTTC. The chain recombines TRBV28 with TRBJ2-7, with 8 bases aligning to TRBD1. The CDR3 covers 13 residues. The V gene end was trimmed by 4 bases and the J gene end by 4 bases; junction bases not matched to a gene: 3. Germline CDR1 reads MDHEN; CDR2 reads SYDVKM.

This clonotype was counted many times. The chain has TRBV7-2 and TRBJ2-7; the D is unclear. The CDR3 extends over 15 amino acids. V was pared by 4 bases and J by 9 bases, with 22 bases between. Germline V gene data show CDR1 as SGHTA and CDR2 as FQGNSA. CDR3 loop: CASSSFPGPREAQYF. CDR3 in DNA: TGTGCCAGCAGCTCATTCCCGGGCCCGCGAGAGGCGCAGTACTTC.

This clonotype was seen ten or more times. The V and J genes are TRBV7-2 and TRBJ1-1; D is possibly TRBD1 (6 bases). This CDR3 contains 14 residues. V was shortened by 2 bases and J by 4 bases, with 11 bases between the two germline ends. Germline V gene sequence: CDR1 SGHTA, CDR2 FQGNSA. This chain's CDR3 is CASSLQGSATEAFF. DNA for the CDR3: TGTGCCAGCAGCTTACAGGGGTCGGCCACTGAAGCTTTCTTT.

In this sample, this clonotype turned up many times. This chain links TRBV20-1 with TRBJ2-7; maybe TRBD1 (6 bases). CDR3 length: 13 amino acids. In germline, CDR1 is DFQATT, CDR2 SNEGSKA (reference sequence). Trimming left V 4 bases short and J 3 bases short, with 13 bases between. The CDR3 DNA follows: TGCAGTGCTAACCACAGGGCGATCTACGAGCAGTACTTC. It is translated as CSANHRAIYEQYF.

There are a few counts of this clonotype. This rearrangement joins TRBV5-1 to TRBJ2-1; D gene uncertain. Germline CDR1 reads SGHRS; CDR2 reads YFSETQ. The CDR3 runs to 13 residues. With 0 bases removed from V and 10 bases from J, the gap between germline ends came to 11 bases. In nucleotides, the CDR3 is TGCGCCAGCAGCTTGGCCCCCGACTGGGAGCAGTTCTTC. It is translated as CASSLAPDWEQFF.

This clonotype is deemed medium-sized. The junction departs from the called germline gene at one end, perhaps through a read error. This rearrangement joins TRBV5-1 to TRBJ2-1, with D perhaps TRBD2 (6 bases). The CDR3 has 13 residues. Germline V gives CDR1 SGHRS, CDR2 YFSETQ. The CDR3 sequence is CASSAEVSSGGIF. CDR3 DNA sequence: TGCGCCAGCAGCGCCGAAGTTTCCAGCGGAGGGATCTTC.

This clonotype was detected only once. A read error may be the cause here, since a much bigger clone is one base away. CDR3 in DNA: TGTGCCATCAGAGCCCCGGGAGCAAAGACGCAGTATTTT. Amino acid sequence: CAIRAPGAKTQYF. This sequence joins TRBV10-3 and TRBJ2-3; perhaps TRBD2 as D (6 bases). The CDR3 loop spans 13 amino acids. V lost 6 bases, J lost 9 bases, and 16 bases lay in between. CDR1 and CDR2 from the germline V gene are ENHRY and SYGVKD.